Given below is one T cell receptor beta chain in context. In the PCR, 60 Vbeta and 13 Jbeta primers were used. Sequencing was performed with immunoSEQ multiplex PCR; in TCRdb, only in-frame clones are kept and a portion is missing. The sample includes roughly 150,000 clones, 60% to 80% of them seen just once. Trimming stripped 5 bases from V and 5 bases from J, with 3 bases between. Germline CDR1 is MNHNS and CDR2 is SASEGT. This CDR3 region has 10 residues. The data were taken from a study of cytomegalovirus exposure and HLA in healthy donors. Although they were nominally healthy when sampled, donors likely had unrecorded immune exposures.

This chain connects TRBV6-1 to TRBJ1-2, with D hard to call. The receptor was derived from a woman in her 30s in good health and CMV-seronegative. Source material: PBMCs. The CDR3 sequence is CASSLYGYTF. CDR3 in DNA: TGTGCCAGCAGTCTTTATGGCTACACCTTC.